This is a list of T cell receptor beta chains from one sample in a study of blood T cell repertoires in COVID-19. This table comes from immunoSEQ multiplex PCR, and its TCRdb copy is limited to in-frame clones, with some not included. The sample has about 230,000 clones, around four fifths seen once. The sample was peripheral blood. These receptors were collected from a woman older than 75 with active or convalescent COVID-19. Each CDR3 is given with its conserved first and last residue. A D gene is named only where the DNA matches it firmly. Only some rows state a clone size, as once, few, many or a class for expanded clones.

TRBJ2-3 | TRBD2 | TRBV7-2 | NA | CASSLGTSGPDTGTQYF | TGTGCCAGCAGCTTAGGTACTAGCGGGCCGGACACGGGTACGCAGTATTTT
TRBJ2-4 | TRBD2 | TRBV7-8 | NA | CASSSGGTSGRVAKNIQYF | TGTGCCAGCAGCTCCGGCGGGACTAGCGGGAGGGTAGCCAAAAACATTCAGTACTTC
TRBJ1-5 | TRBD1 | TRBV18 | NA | CASSPDRGGNQPQHF | TGTGCCAGCTCACCAGACAGGGGTGGCAATCAGCCCCAGCATTTT
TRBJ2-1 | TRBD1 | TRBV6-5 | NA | CASRGTGRDEQFF | TGTGCCAGCAGAGGGACAGGGAGGGATGAGCAGTTCTTC
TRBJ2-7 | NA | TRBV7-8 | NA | CASSLVLADYEQYF | TGTGCCAGCAGCTTAGTTTTAGCGGACTACGAGCAGTACTTC
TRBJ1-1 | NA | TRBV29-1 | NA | CSVEGEGRTEAFF | TGCAGCGTTGAGGGGGAGGGAAGGACTGAAGCTTTCTTT
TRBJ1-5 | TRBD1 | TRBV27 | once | CASSPRQGWQPQHF | TGTGCCAGCAGTCCTCGACAGGGCTGGCAGCCCCAGCATTTT
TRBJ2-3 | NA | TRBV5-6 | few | CASSPAGSSYTQYF | TGTGCCAGCAGCCCTGCAGGGTCCTCCTATACGCAGTATTTT
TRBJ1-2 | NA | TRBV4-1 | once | CASSRQAADGYTF | TGCGCCAGCAGCCGACAGGCGGCGGATGGCTACACCTTC
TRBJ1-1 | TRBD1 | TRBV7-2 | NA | CASSLAPDLTGGVTEAFF | TGTGCCAGCAGCTTAGCTCCGGACCTTACAGGGGGCGTTACTGAAGCTTTCTTT
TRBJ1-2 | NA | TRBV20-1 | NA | CSAPRGAGYTF | TGCAGTGCTCCCCGGGGTGCTGGCTACACCTTC
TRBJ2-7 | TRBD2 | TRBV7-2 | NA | CASSLDSGGHSYEQYF | TGTGCCAGCAGCTTGGATAGCGGGGGGCACTCCTACGAGCAGTACTTC
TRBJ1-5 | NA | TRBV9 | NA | CASSLGTGGGQPQHF | TGTGCCAGCAGCCTAGGGACGGGAGGTGGTCAGCCCCAGCATTTT
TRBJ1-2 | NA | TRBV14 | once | CASSPAGWFYGYTF | TGTGCCAGCAGCCCCGCGGGTTGGTTTTATGGCTACACCTTC
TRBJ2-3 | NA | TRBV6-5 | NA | CASRGRGDTDTQYF | TGTGCCAGCAGAGGGAGGGGGGATACAGATACGCAGTATTTT
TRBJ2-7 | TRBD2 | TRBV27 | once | CASSKLRTSGHYEQYF | TGTGCCAGCAGTAAACTCAGGACTAGCGGGCACTACGAGCAGTACTTC
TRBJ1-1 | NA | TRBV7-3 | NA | CASSLFGGTEAFF | TGTGCCAGCAGCTTATTCGGGGGCACTGAAGCTTTCTTT
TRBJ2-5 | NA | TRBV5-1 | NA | CASSLIGGVEETQYF | TGCGCCAGCAGCTTGATAGGGGGAGTTGAAGAGACCCAGTACTTC
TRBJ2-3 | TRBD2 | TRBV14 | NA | CASSQGTSGTDTQYF | TGTGCCAGCAGCCAAGGGACTAGCGGCACAGATACGCAGTATTTT
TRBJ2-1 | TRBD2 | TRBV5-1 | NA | CASGNRGSSYNEQFF | TGCGCCAGCGGAAATCGCGGGAGCTCCTACAATGAGCAGTTCTTC
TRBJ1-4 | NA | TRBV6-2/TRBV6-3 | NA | CASSKTETTNEKLFF | TGTGCCAGCAGTAAGACAGAAACAACTAATGAAAAACTGTTTTTT
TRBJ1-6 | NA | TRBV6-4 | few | CASSPGTSNSPLHF | TGTGCCAGCAGCCCGGGGACAAGTAATTCACCCCTCCACTTT
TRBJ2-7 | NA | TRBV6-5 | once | CASSRADEQYF | TGTGCCAGCAGCAGGGCCGACGAGCAGTACTTC
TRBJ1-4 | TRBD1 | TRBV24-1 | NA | CATSDPGGSGEKLFF | TGTGCCACCAGTGATCCAGGGGGCTCGGGGGAAAAACTGTTTTTT
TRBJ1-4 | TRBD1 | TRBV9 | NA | CASRDRQGLGEKLFF | TGTGCCAGCAGAGATCGACAGGGTTTAGGCGAAAAACTGTTTTTT
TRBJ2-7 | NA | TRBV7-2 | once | CASSLGWRGGRYEQYF | TGTGCCAGCAGCTTGGGTTGGAGGGGGGGCAGATACGAGCAGTACTTC
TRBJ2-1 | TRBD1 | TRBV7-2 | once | CASSLGQGGNEQFF | TGTGCCAGCAGCTTAGGACAGGGGGGCAATGAGCAGTTCTTC
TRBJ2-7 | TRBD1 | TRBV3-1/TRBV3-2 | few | CASSHTTGGTYEQYF | TGTGCCAGCAGCCACACTACAGGGGGGACCTACGAGCAGTACTTC
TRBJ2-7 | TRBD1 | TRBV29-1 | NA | CSVEDRTGRYF | TGCAGCGTTGAAGATCGGACAGGGCGGTACTTC
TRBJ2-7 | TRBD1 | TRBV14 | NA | CASSQDRDRGYEQYF | TGTGCCAGCAGCCAAGATAGGGACAGGGGTTACGAGCAGTACTTC
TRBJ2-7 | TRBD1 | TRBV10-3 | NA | CAISKTGDEQYF | TGTGCCATCAGTAAGACAGGGGACGAGCAGTACTTC
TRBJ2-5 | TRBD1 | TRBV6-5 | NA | CASSYSDRLGQYF | TGTGCCAGCAGTTACTCGGACAGGCTCGGTCAGTACTTC
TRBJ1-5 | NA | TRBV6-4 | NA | CASSNSVREDWVRSNQPQHF | TGTGCCAGCAGTAACTCAGTACGGGAGGACTGGGTGAGAAGCAATCAGCCCCAGCATTTT
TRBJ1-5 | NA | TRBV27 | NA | CASSLTGVGNQPQHF | TGTGCCAGCAGCCTGACAGGCGTAGGCAATCAGCCCCAGCATTTT
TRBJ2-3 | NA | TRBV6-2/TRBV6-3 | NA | CASSPYRPGDTQYF | TGTGCCAGCAGTCCCTATCGACCCGGGGATACGCAGTATTTT
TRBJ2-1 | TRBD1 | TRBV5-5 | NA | CASSLAPNRGYNEQFF | TGTGCCAGCAGCCTGGCCCCAAACAGGGGCTACAATGAGCAGTTCTTC
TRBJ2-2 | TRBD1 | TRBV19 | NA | CASSIFQGQGGTGELFF | TGTGCCAGTAGTATATTCCAGGGACAGGGGGGCACCGGGGAGCTGTTTTTT
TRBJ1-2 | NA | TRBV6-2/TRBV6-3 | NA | CASSYPHLVFWGPRNYRYTF | TGTGCCAGCAGTTACCCGCATCTAGTATTCTGGGGGCCGCGGAATTATCGCTACACCTTC
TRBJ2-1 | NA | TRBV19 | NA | CASSVQGIPDYYNEQFF | TGTGCCAGTAGTGTGCAGGGCATCCCTGATTATTACAATGAGCAGTTCTTC
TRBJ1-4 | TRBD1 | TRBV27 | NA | CASSSRQGRNEKLFF | TGTGCCAGCAGTTCCAGACAGGGACGGAATGAAAAACTGTTTTTT
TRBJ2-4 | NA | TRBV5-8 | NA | CASSPLTVAKNIQYF | TGTGCCAGCAGCCCCCTGACAGTAGCCAAAAACATTCAGTACTTC
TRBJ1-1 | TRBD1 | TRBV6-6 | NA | CASSYRGTANTEAFF | TGTGCCAGCAGTTACCGCGGGACAGCTAACACTGAAGCTTTCTTT
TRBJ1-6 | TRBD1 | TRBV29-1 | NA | CSVPGQVRIPLHF | TGCAGCGTTCCGGGACAGGTTCGAATACCCCTCCACTTT
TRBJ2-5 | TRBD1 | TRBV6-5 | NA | CALRGTSETQYF | TGTGCCCTCAGGGGGACGTCGGAGACCCAGTACTTC
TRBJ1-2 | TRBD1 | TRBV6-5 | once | CASSRRTGVWDGYTF | TGTGCCAGCTCACGACGAACAGGGGTGTGGGATGGCTACACCTTC
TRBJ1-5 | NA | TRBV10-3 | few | CAISESTIFGQPQHF | TGTGCCATCAGTGAGTCGACTATCTTTGGTCAGCCCCAGCATTTT
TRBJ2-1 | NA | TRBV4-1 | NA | CASSPRRGIDNEQFF | TGCGCCAGCAGCCCGCGGCGGGGTATCGACAATGAGCAGTTCTTC
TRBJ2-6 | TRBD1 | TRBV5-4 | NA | CASSLPGQGSNVLTF | TGTGCCAGCAGTCTACCGGGACAGGGCTCAAACGTCCTGACTTTC
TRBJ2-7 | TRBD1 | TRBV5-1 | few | CASSARTGNVYEQYF | TGCGCCAGCAGCGCGCGGACAGGGAATGTCTACGAGCAGTACTTC
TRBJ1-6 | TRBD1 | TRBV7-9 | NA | CASSIGQGSESPLHF | TGTGCCAGCAGCATAGGACAGGGAAGTGAGTCACCCCTCCACTTT
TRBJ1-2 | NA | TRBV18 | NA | CASSPSPESNYGYTF | TGTGCCAGCTCACCGAGCCCCGAGAGTAACTATGGCTACACCTTC
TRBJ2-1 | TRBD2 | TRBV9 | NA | CASSVALLAGGSSSYNEQFF | TGTGCCAGCAGCGTAGCTCTCCTAGCGGGGGGGTCCAGCTCCTACAATGAGCAGTTCTTC
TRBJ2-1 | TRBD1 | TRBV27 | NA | CASSYGQGRRNEQFF | TGTGCCAGCAGTTATGGACAGGGTCGACGGAATGAGCAGTTCTTC
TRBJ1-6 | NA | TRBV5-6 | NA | CASSFPASSYNSPLHF | TGTGCCAGCAGCTTCCCCGCGAGCTCCTATAATTCACCCCTCCACTTT
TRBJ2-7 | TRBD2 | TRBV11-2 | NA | CASSFSYGTSAQLYEQYF | TGTGCCAGCAGCTTTTCTTATGGGACTAGCGCCCAATTATACGAGCAGTACTTC
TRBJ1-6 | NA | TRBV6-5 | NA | CASSYRGSYNSPLHF | TGTGCCAGCAGTTACAGGGGATCCTATAATTCACCCCTCCACTTT
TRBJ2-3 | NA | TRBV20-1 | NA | CSAQAGDTQYF | TGCAGTGCACAAGCGGGAGATACGCAGTATTTT
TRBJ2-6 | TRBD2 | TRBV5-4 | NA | CASSPGTSGSLGSGANVLTF | TGTGCCAGCAGCCCAGGGACTAGCGGGAGCCTTGGTTCTGGGGCCAACGTCCTGACTTTC
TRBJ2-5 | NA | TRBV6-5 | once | CASSYPRGQETQYF | TGTGCCAGCAGTTACCCTAGAGGCCAAGAGACCCAGTACTTC
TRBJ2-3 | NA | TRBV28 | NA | CASRTTATQYF | TGTGCCAGCAGGACCACAGCTACGCAGTATTTT